This is a list of T cell receptor beta chains from one sample in a study of precursors of human CD4 cytotoxic T cells. Using its own MiXCR run on the reads, TCRdb lists one record per CDR3 protein. This sample has about 660 distinct CDR3 sequences, with 15% to 20% found just once. What was sequenced was memory CD4+ T cells from blood (PBMCs). These receptor sequences come from a human donor in good health. Each CDR3 is given with its conserved first and last residue. Each record gives: J gene, D gene, V gene, clone size, CDR3 DNA, CDR3 protein. D genes are given only for firm matches. Only part of the rows carry a size: once, few, many, or a class if the clone is expanded.

j_call: TRBJ2-6; d_call: -; v_call: TRBV11-2; clone_size: -; cdr3_nt: TGTGCCAGCAGCCAGGTTACTGGGGCCAACGTCCTGACTTTC; cdr3_aa: CASSQVTGANVLTF
j_call: TRBJ1-2; d_call: -; v_call: TRBV4-1; clone_size: -; cdr3_nt: TGCGCCAGCAGCCAAGAGTTAGGCTACACCTTC; cdr3_aa: CASSQELGYTF
j_call: TRBJ2-2; d_call: TRBD2; v_call: TRBV7-2; clone_size: few; cdr3_nt: TGTGCCAGCAGGGCGGGACTAGCTAGAGGCGGGGAGCTGTTTTTT; cdr3_aa: CASRAGLARGGELFF
j_call: TRBJ2-7; d_call: TRBD2; v_call: TRBV29-1; clone_size: large; cdr3_nt: TGCAGCGCGAGGACTAGCAAAGTCTACGAGCAGTACTTC; cdr3_aa: CSARTSKVYEQYF
j_call: TRBJ1-2; d_call: -; v_call: TRBV24-1; clone_size: -; cdr3_nt: TGTGCCACCAGTGATTTCTTTGGCTACACCTTC; cdr3_aa: CATSDFFGYTF
j_call: TRBJ1-2; d_call: TRBD1; v_call: TRBV10-3; clone_size: -; cdr3_nt: TGTGCCATCAGTGGCCAAAATTCGACAGGGAAAAAATATGGCTACACCTTC; cdr3_aa: CAISGQNSTGKKYGYTF
j_call: TRBJ2-1; d_call: -; v_call: TRBV30; clone_size: few; cdr3_nt: TGTGCCTGGAATCTGGACTACAACTCCTACAATGAGCAGTTCTTC; cdr3_aa: CAWNLDYNSYNEQFF
j_call: TRBJ2-2; d_call: TRBD1; v_call: TRBV20-1; clone_size: few; cdr3_nt: TGCAGTGCTAGAGATGACAGGGGGCCAACCGGGGAGCTGTTTTTT; cdr3_aa: CSARDDRGPTGELFF
j_call: TRBJ1-5; d_call: -; v_call: TRBV5-8; clone_size: -; cdr3_nt: TGTGCCAGCAGGAGGCAGGCCATTTTCAATCAGCCCCAGCATTTT; cdr3_aa: CASRRQAIFNQPQHF
j_call: TRBJ2-3; d_call: TRBD1; v_call: TRBV10-3; clone_size: -; cdr3_nt: TGTGCCATCAAATCGACAGGGAGCACAGATACGCAGTATTTT; cdr3_aa: CAIKSTGSTDTQYF
j_call: TRBJ1-2; d_call: TRBD1; v_call: TRBV6-5; clone_size: few; cdr3_nt: TGTGCCAGCAGTTACTCGAAAGTCGACAGGGGCTATGGCTACACCTTC; cdr3_aa: CASSYSKVDRGYGYTF
j_call: TRBJ2-1; d_call: TRBD2; v_call: TRBV20-1; clone_size: once; cdr3_nt: TGCAGTGCACCCGGGACTAGCGGGATTGAGCAGTTCTTC; cdr3_aa: CSAPGTSGIEQFF
j_call: TRBJ2-2; d_call: TRBD2; v_call: TRBV4-1; clone_size: -; cdr3_nt: TGCGCCAGCAGCCAAGACCTTGGGGGGGCCGGGGAGCTGTTTTTT; cdr3_aa: CASSQDLGGAGELFF
j_call: TRBJ2-1; d_call: -; v_call: TRBV20-1; clone_size: -; cdr3_nt: TGCAGTGCGGGAGGAAGCTCCTACAATGAGCAGTTCTTC; cdr3_aa: CSAGGSSYNEQFF